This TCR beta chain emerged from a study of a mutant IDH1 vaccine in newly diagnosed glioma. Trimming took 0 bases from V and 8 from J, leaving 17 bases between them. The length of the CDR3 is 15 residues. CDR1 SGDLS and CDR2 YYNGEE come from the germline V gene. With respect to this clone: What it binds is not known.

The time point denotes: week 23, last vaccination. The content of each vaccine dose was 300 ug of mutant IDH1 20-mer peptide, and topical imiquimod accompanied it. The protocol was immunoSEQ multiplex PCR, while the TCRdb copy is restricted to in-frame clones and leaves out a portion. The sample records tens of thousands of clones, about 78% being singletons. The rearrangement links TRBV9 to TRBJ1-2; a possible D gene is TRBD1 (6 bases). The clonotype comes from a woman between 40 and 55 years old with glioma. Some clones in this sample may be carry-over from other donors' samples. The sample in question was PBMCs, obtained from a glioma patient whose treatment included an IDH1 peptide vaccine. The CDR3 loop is CASSVAEIQGGGYTF. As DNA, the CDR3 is TGTGCCAGCAGCGTAGCCGAAATACAGGGAGGCGGCTACACCTTC.